This is a list of T cell receptor beta chains from one sample in a study of shared clonotypes between healthy human individuals. Assay used: immunoSEQ multiplex PCR; TCRdb lists only in-frame clones, some missing. The sample holds some 1,100,000 clones, around 78% seen once. Sequencing used memory CD4+ T cells from PBMCs. Source of these receptors: a man aged 18 to 30 in good health. Some clones in this sample may be carry-over from other donors' samples. Both conserved end residues are part of each CDR3. D genes are given only for firm matches. Clone size is not always given. Where it is, it says once, few, many or a class for expanded clones.

cdr3_nt: TGCGCCAGCAGCCCCACGGACCGGGGGGAGACCCAGTACTTC
cdr3_aa: CASSPTDRGETQYF
clone_size: -
cdr3_length: 14
j_call: TRBJ2-5
d_call: -
v_call: TRBV4-3

cdr3_nt: TGTGCCAGCAGCCAAGATTCTACGGCCGGTTCCAATTCACCCCTCCACTTT
cdr3_aa: CASSQDSTAGSNSPLHF
clone_size: -
cdr3_length: 17
j_call: TRBJ1-6
d_call: -
v_call: TRBV4-2

cdr3_nt: TGTGCCAGCAACGCCTACAGGGGATCCAATGAGCAGTTCTTC
cdr3_aa: CASNAYRGSNEQFF
clone_size: -
cdr3_length: 14
j_call: TRBJ2-1
d_call: TRBD1
v_call: TRBV6-6

cdr3_nt: TGTGCCAGCAGCGTACAGGGGTCCAACTATGGCTACACCTTC
cdr3_aa: CASSVQGSNYGYTF
clone_size: once
cdr3_length: 14
j_call: TRBJ1-2
d_call: -
v_call: TRBV9

cdr3_nt: TGTGCCAGCAGTTACAGGCCCTCGATCTACGAGCAGTACTTC
cdr3_aa: CASSYRPSIYEQYF
clone_size: -
cdr3_length: 14
j_call: TRBJ2-7
d_call: -
v_call: TRBV6-6

cdr3_nt: TGCGCCAGCAGCTTCGAGGGGACCCGGAACACCGGGGAGCTGTTTTTT
cdr3_aa: CASSFEGTRNTGELFF
clone_size: -
cdr3_length: 16
j_call: TRBJ2-2
d_call: -
v_call: TRBV5-1

cdr3_nt: TGTGCCAGCAGCCAATTGAACACTGAAGCTTTCTTT
cdr3_aa: CASSQLNTEAFF
clone_size: -
cdr3_length: 12
j_call: TRBJ1-1
d_call: -
v_call: TRBV7-2

cdr3_nt: TGTGCCAGCAGCTCACTAGCGGGAGCGGATACGCAGTATTTT
cdr3_aa: CASSSLAGADTQYF
clone_size: -
cdr3_length: 14
j_call: TRBJ2-3
d_call: TRBD2
v_call: TRBV2

cdr3_nt: TGCGCCAGCAGCAGGACAGGTAGTTGGACTGAAGCTTTCTTT
cdr3_aa: CASSRTGSWTEAFF
clone_size: once
cdr3_length: 14
j_call: TRBJ1-1
d_call: TRBD1
v_call: TRBV5-1

cdr3_nt: TGTGCCAGCAGTGAATTGGGGGGGGCCCACGAGCAGTACTTC
cdr3_aa: CASSELGGAHEQYF
clone_size: -
cdr3_length: 14
j_call: TRBJ2-7
d_call: -
v_call: TRBV6-1

cdr3_nt: TGTGCCAGCAGCACCCCGGGACAGGGGCGCACTGAAGCTTTCTTT
cdr3_aa: CASSTPGQGRTEAFF
clone_size: -
cdr3_length: 15
j_call: TRBJ1-1
d_call: TRBD1
v_call: TRBV28

cdr3_nt: TGTGCCAGCTCAAGTGGGCATGAGCAGTTCTTC
cdr3_aa: CASSSGHEQFF
clone_size: -
cdr3_length: 11
j_call: TRBJ2-1
d_call: -
v_call: TRBV18

cdr3_nt: TGTGCCAGCCGGAAAAACTGGGGAAGCGATCAGCCCCAGCATTTT
cdr3_aa: CASRKNWGSDQPQHF
clone_size: -
cdr3_length: 15
j_call: TRBJ1-5
d_call: -
v_call: TRBV6-5

cdr3_nt: TGCAGTGCCTCCGGGGGTGGCGAGCAGTACTTC
cdr3_aa: CSASGGGEQYF
clone_size: -
cdr3_length: 11
j_call: TRBJ2-7
d_call: -
v_call: TRBV20-1

cdr3_nt: TGTGCCAGCAGTTTTTCCAGGGAAGCCACCATATATTTT
cdr3_aa: CASSFSREATIYF
clone_size: -
cdr3_length: 13
j_call: TRBJ1-3
d_call: -
v_call: TRBV28

cdr3_nt: TGTGCCAGCAGCTCCCGCGGACTAGCGGGAGTGGGCACAGATACGCAGTATTTT
cdr3_aa: CASSSRGLAGVGTDTQYF
clone_size: -
cdr3_length: 18
j_call: TRBJ2-3
d_call: TRBD2
v_call: TRBV7-8

cdr3_nt: TGTGCCAGCAGCCAAACGTGGAGGGGGACGAACACCGGGGAGCTGTTTTTT
cdr3_aa: CASSQTWRGTNTGELFF
clone_size: -
cdr3_length: 17
j_call: TRBJ2-2
d_call: -
v_call: TRBV11-2

cdr3_nt: TGTGCCAGCAGCTTACGGGCCTCAGGCCACGAGCAGTACTTC
cdr3_aa: CASSLRASGHEQYF
clone_size: -
cdr3_length: 14
j_call: TRBJ2-7
d_call: -
v_call: TRBV5-4

cdr3_nt: TGTGCCAGCGGTGGGACAGGGCGGGGCACCGGGGAGCTGTTTTTT
cdr3_aa: CASGGTGRGTGELFF
clone_size: -
cdr3_length: 15
j_call: TRBJ2-2
d_call: TRBD1
v_call: TRBV2

cdr3_nt: TGTGCCAGCAGCTCTGGCAGGGGGTGGACTGAAGCTTTCTTT
cdr3_aa: CASSSGRGWTEAFF
clone_size: once
cdr3_length: 14
j_call: TRBJ1-1
d_call: TRBD1
v_call: TRBV5-6

cdr3_nt: TGTGCCAGCACCCACCGGGACAGCACCTACTATGGCTACACCTTC
cdr3_aa: CASTHRDSTYYGYTF
clone_size: -
cdr3_length: 15
j_call: TRBJ1-2
d_call: TRBD1
v_call: TRBV6-6

cdr3_nt: TGTGCCAGCAGCTTAGGTTATGGGACTGAAGCTTTCTTT
cdr3_aa: CASSLGYGTEAFF
clone_size: -
cdr3_length: 13
j_call: TRBJ1-1
d_call: -
v_call: TRBV7-3

cdr3_nt: TGTGCCAGCAGTACGACTAGCGGAGCCTACGAGCAGTACTTC
cdr3_aa: CASSTTSGAYEQYF
clone_size: -
cdr3_length: 14
j_call: TRBJ2-7
d_call: TRBD2
v_call: TRBV28

cdr3_nt: TGCGCCAGCAGCCTAGGGGACGGGGCCTACGAGCAGTACTTC
cdr3_aa: CASSLGDGAYEQYF
clone_size: -
cdr3_length: 14
j_call: TRBJ2-7
d_call: -
v_call: TRBV5-1

cdr3_nt: TGTGCCAGCAGTTTAGCAGGGACCAATCAGCCCCAGCATTTT
cdr3_aa: CASSLAGTNQPQHF
clone_size: -
cdr3_length: 14
j_call: TRBJ1-5
d_call: -
v_call: TRBV28

cdr3_nt: TGTGCCAGCAGCTTAGAAGGGATCGGGCAGTATTTT
cdr3_aa: CASSLEGIGQYF
clone_size: -
cdr3_length: 12
j_call: TRBJ2-3
d_call: -
v_call: TRBV11-1

cdr3_nt: TGTGCCAGCAGCGTGGGCGGGGATGGGAATCAGCCCCAGCATTTT
cdr3_aa: CASSVGGDGNQPQHF
clone_size: few
cdr3_length: 15
j_call: TRBJ1-5
d_call: -
v_call: TRBV9

cdr3_nt: TGTGCCAGCAGCTTAGGATATGGGAGTTACGAGCAGTACTTC
cdr3_aa: CASSLGYGSYEQYF
clone_size: once
cdr3_length: 14
j_call: TRBJ2-7
d_call: -
v_call: TRBV11-3

cdr3_nt: TGTGCCAGCAGCTTAACGCTGGGAATGTCCAATGAGCAGTTCTTC
cdr3_aa: CASSLTLGMSNEQFF
clone_size: -
cdr3_length: 15
j_call: TRBJ2-1
d_call: -
v_call: TRBV7-3

cdr3_nt: TGTGCCAGCAGCTTTGTTCTGACTGGGGGGGAGACCCAGTACTTC
cdr3_aa: CASSFVLTGGETQYF
clone_size: -
cdr3_length: 15
j_call: TRBJ2-5
d_call: -
v_call: TRBV7-2

cdr3_nt: TGTGCCAGCAGACCGACCCTGGCCGGCACTGAAGCTTTCTTT
cdr3_aa: CASRPTLAGTEAFF
clone_size: many
cdr3_length: 14
j_call: TRBJ1-1
d_call: -
v_call: TRBV2

cdr3_nt: TGTGCCAGCAGTTTGGGTGGACAATTGCTTAGGGTGGCTTTCTTT
cdr3_aa: CASSLGGQLLRVAFF
clone_size: -
cdr3_length: 15
j_call: TRBJ1-1
d_call: -
v_call: TRBV28

cdr3_nt: TGTGCCAGCAGTTTAGCGGGAGGGCCGGGAGGTACGCAGTATTTT
cdr3_aa: CASSLAGGPGGTQYF
clone_size: -
cdr3_length: 15
j_call: TRBJ2-3
d_call: TRBD2
v_call: TRBV2

cdr3_nt: TGCGCCAGCAGCTTTACTGCGACAGGGGAAGAGACCCAGTACTTC
cdr3_aa: CASSFTATGEETQYF
clone_size: -
cdr3_length: 15
j_call: TRBJ2-5
d_call: TRBD1
v_call: TRBV5-1

cdr3_nt: TGCGCCAGCAGCCCTACGGTGACGACCTACGAGCAGTACTTC
cdr3_aa: CASSPTVTTYEQYF
clone_size: -
cdr3_length: 14
j_call: TRBJ2-7
d_call: -
v_call: TRBV5-1

cdr3_nt: TGCGCCAGCAGCCAAGATACCGGGTGGAGGGCGAACACCGGGGAGCTGTTTTTT
cdr3_aa: CASSQDTGWRANTGELFF
clone_size: -
cdr3_length: 18
j_call: TRBJ2-2
d_call: -
v_call: TRBV4-3

cdr3_nt: TGTGCCAGCAGCTCCCCGGGACTAGCAGGCGGGGAGCTGTTTTTT
cdr3_aa: CASSSPGLAGGELFF
clone_size: -
cdr3_length: 15
j_call: TRBJ2-2
d_call: TRBD2
v_call: TRBV5-4

cdr3_nt: TGTGCCAGCAGCAACTACAAAGAGACCCAGTACTTC
cdr3_aa: CASSNYKETQYF
clone_size: -
cdr3_length: 12
j_call: TRBJ2-5
d_call: -
v_call: TRBV7-9

cdr3_nt: TGCGCCAGCAGCCAAGGGGGATTTCAGGGGGCTATGAATGAAAAACTGTTTTTT
cdr3_aa: CASSQGGFQGAMNEKLFF
clone_size: -
cdr3_length: 18
j_call: TRBJ1-4
d_call: TRBD1
v_call: TRBV4-3

cdr3_nt: TGTGCCAGCAGCTGGGGACTCGGGGAAAACACTGAAGCTTTCTTT
cdr3_aa: CASSWGLGENTEAFF
clone_size: -
cdr3_length: 15
j_call: TRBJ1-1
d_call: -
v_call: TRBV7-9